The T cell receptor (beta chain) under discussion was sequenced for a study of CD8+ T cells in alopecia areata. Study summary: Treated individuals took tofacitinib by mouth, 5 to 10 mg twice daily.

As regards this clone: The antigen is undetermined.

This CDR3 is built from 13 residues. Trimming cost V 3 bases and J 1 base, with 7 bases left between them. Germline CDR1 SGDLS, CDR2 YYNGEE. Once RNA had been extracted, it was reverse transcribed into cDNA to act as the sequencing template. Here immunoSEQ multiplex PCR was the method, and the copy in TCRdb shows in-frame clones only, minus some. Found here are 140,000 to 150,000 clones, 75% to 90% of them singletons; the top ten hold over 12%. Notes on the study in general: Patients showed less clear TCR sequence sharing than mice, possibly partly because of HLA diversity.

Alopecia areata patients had lesional scalp punch biopsies and peripheral blood taken from them. Both CD4+ and CD8+ T cells were separated by sorting PBMCs. The clonotype comes from a human donor with alopecia areata. This chain links TRBV9 with TRBJ1-1; D gene ambiguous. Source: CD8+ T cells sorted from blood, taken at week 0. The CDR3 here is CASSAGGNTEAFF. The CDR3, as DNA: TGTGCCAGCAGCGCGGGTGGGAACACTGAAGCTTTCTTT.